This T cell receptor (beta chain) derives from a study of T cells in Graves' hyperthyroidism and ophthalmopathy. Germline V gene sequence: CDR1 ENHRY, CDR2 SYGVKD. Trimming removed 3 bases at V and 4 bases at J, with 7 bases between. This CDR3 has 13 amino acids. The CDR3 regions of TCR beta were amplified from RNA transcripts. HTBI primers drove first-round RT-PCR of the TCR CDR3. Using its own MiXCR run on the multiplex PCR reads, TCRdb lists one record per CDR3 protein. The repertoire consists of about 500,000 distinct CDR3 sequences, with approximately 48% occurring once and the leading ten covering about 45%. As to this clonotype: Its antigen is currently unknown.

Not enrolled were patients with uncontrolled infection, other autoimmune disease, pregnancy or lactation. Study-wide findings and caveats: Blood shared most expanded thyroid clonotypes above 0.001.

V usage is TRBV10-3 and J usage is TRBJ1-5; the D gene is possibly TRBD1 (5 bases). The sample was peripheral blood or thyroid tissue (not recorded which). This sequence originates from an adult woman with Graves' disease, either hyperthyroidism or ophthalmopathy (not recorded which). In nucleotides, the CDR3 is TGTGCCATCAGTGACGGGGCAAATCAGCCCCAGCATTTT. Translated: CAISDGANQPQHF.